This T cell receptor beta chain came from a study of cytomegalovirus exposure and HLA in healthy donors. Whole-study context: A prior study identified 120 million or so unique TCR beta sequences from 150 million to 200 million T cells.

The PCR ran on 60 Vbeta and 13 Jbeta primers. Using immunoSEQ multiplex PCR, the repertoire was profiled, and TCRdb retains in-frame clones only, with some absent. The repertoire holds under 200,000 clones, with 80% as singletons. With 5 bases clipped from V and 2 bases from J, the junction kept 7 bases outside the gene matches. Per germline, CDR1 SEHNR and CDR2 FQNEAQ (reference sequence). The length of the CDR3 is 15 residues. Sequencing input: PBMCs. The chain couples TRBV7-9 to TRBJ1-2, with 8 nucleotides matching TRBD1. The clonotype was recovered from a man aged 35-49 years in good health and CMV-seronegative. CDR3 protein: CASSHRDRGNYGYTF. In nucleotides, the CDR3 is TGTGCCAGCAGCCATCGCGACAGGGGAAACTATGGCTACACCTTC.